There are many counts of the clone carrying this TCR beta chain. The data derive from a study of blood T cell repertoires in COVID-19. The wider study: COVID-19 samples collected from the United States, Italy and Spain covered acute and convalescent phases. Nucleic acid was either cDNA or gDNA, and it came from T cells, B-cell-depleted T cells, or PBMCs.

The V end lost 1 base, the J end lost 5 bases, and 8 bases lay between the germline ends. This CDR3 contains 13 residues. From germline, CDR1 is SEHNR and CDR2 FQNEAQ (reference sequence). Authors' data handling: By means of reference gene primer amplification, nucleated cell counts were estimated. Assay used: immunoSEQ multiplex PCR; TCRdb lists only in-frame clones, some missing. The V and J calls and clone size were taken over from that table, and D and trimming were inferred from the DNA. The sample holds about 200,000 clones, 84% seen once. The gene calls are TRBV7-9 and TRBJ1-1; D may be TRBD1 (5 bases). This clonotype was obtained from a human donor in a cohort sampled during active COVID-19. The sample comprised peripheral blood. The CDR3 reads CASSLDRLTEAFF. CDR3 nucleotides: TGTGCCAGCAGCTTAGACAGGCTAACTGAAGCTTTCTTT.